This section outlines one TCR beta chain sequence together with its context. No conserved phenylalanine or tryptophan is present at the end of the CDR3, so a read error is the likely explanation. Germline CDR1 reads SGHAT; CDR2 reads FQDESV (reference sequence). The length of the CDR3 is 14 residues. Germline DNA was also extracted, with blood RNA taken from unsorted whole blood. There were only treatment-naive patients, all with chronic HBV infection. Researchers generated TCR beta cDNA from roughly 520 ng of total RNA, relying on a constant-region primer. A slightly modified ARM-PCR protocol with three nested multiplex PCR rounds produced these TCR beta libraries. Amplification in the first two PCR rounds was performed using TRBV1-TRBV30 forward primers and a C-beta reverse primer for 10 cycles each. TCRdb re-called the multiplex PCR reads with MiXCR, one entry per CDR3 protein. The sample includes 300,000 to 400,000 distinct CDR3 sequences, about 60% of them seen just once.

The data belong to a study of tumor-infiltrating lymphocytes in primary liver carcinoma. Background on the study: Through surgical resection, the patients' primary liver carcinoma was treated. Both sexes were represented among patients, who were 30 to 69 years old. Samples yielded about 3.65 to 8 million productive TCRbeta reads, similar across tissue types.

The sequenced sample was peripheral blood. V is TRBV11-1 and J is TRBJ2-3; D remains ambiguous. The receptor's source is a man aged 35 to 55 with primary liver carcinoma and hepatitis B virus infection. In DNA form, the CDR3 reads TGTGCCTGCAGCCCACCCCCTGAAGCAGATACGCAGTATTCT. Protein: CACSPPPEADTQYS.